The clone carrying this T cell receptor (beta chain) was observed once. What it binds is unknown. This entry belongs to a study of cytomegalovirus exposure and HLA in healthy donors. Primers included in the PCR were 60 Vbeta and 13 Jbeta primers. Data came from immunoSEQ multiplex PCR; TCRdb stores just in-frame clones and leaves some out. Here the sample spans some 180,000 clones, 79% being singletons. Broader study findings: After further analysis at a later stage, 16,951 TCR beta sequences were associated with HLA alleles at 0.05 false discovery rate.

CDR3 length: 14 amino acids. The germline gives CDR1 SGHNT, CDR2 YYREEE (reference sequence). Trimming removed 4 bases from V and 2 bases from J; junction bases left unmatched: 3. Sequenced sample: PBMCs. The source is a woman in her 30s in good health and CMV-seropositive. The chain recombines TRBV5-4 with TRBJ1-3, with 7 nucleotides matching TRBD1. CDR3 DNA sequence: TGTGCCAGCAGCGCCGACAGGGCTGGAAACACCATATATTTT. The encoded protein is CASSADRAGNTIYF.